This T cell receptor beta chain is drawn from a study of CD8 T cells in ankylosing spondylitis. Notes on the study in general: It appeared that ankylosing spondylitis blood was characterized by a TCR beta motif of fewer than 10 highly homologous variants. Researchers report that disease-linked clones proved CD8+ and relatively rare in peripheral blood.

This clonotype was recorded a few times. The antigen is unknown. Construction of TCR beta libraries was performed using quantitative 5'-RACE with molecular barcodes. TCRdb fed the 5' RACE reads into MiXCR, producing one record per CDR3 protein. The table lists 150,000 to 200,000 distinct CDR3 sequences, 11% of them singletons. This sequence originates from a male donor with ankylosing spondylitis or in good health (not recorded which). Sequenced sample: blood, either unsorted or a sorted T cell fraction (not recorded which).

The CDR3 sequence is CAWSVGTANEKLFF. For the CDR3, the DNA is TGTGCCTGGAGTGTGGGGACCGCAAATGAAAAACTGTTTTTT. This chain connects TRBV30 to TRBJ1-4; maybe TRBD1 (5 bases). V was trimmed by 0 bases and J by 5 bases, leaving 10 bases between them. The CDR3 consists of 14 residues. Per the germline V gene, CDR1 is GTSNPN and CDR2 is SVGIG (reference sequence). Combining the CDR3 with reference TRBV30 and TRBJ1-4 gives the whole variable domain SQTIHQWPATLVQPVGSPLSLECTVEGTSNPNLYWYRQAAGRGLQLLFYSVGIGQISSEVPQNLSASRPQDRQFILSSKKLLLSDSGFYLCAWSVGTANEKLFFGSGTQLSVL.